Each of the 6 T cell receptor beta chains below was sequenced from the same sample in a study of blood T cells in healthy people across ages. For the second PCR, which ran for about 6 to 11 cycles, a sample-barcoded 5' primer and a J-beta primer mix were used. TCRdb passed the 5' RACE reads through MiXCR, listing each CDR3 protein once. The sample lists about 900,000 distinct CDR3 sequences; around 46% were seen once. The specimen was blood. The receptors here all came from a man aged 25 to 45 in good health.

This clonotype turned up a few times. The chain employs TRBV29-1 and TRBJ1-4; possible D gene TRBD1, 5 bases. V gave up 3 bases and J gave up 0 bases, with 11 bases separating them. The CDR3 consists of 15 residues. CDR1 SQVTM and CDR2 ANQGSEA come from the germline V gene. CDR3 nucleotide sequence: TGCAGCGTTGAGCAGGGTCCTTCAACTAATGAAAAACTGTTTTTT. Translation gives CSVEQGPSTNEKLFF.

This clonotype was picked up a small number of times. The rearrangement links TRBV20-1 to TRBJ2-7, with D possibly being TRBD1 (6 bases). This CDR3 has 15 amino acids. V lost 0 bases and J lost 0, with 12 bases in between. In germline, CDR1 is DFQATT, CDR2 SNEGSKA (reference sequence). The DNA for the CDR3 is TGCAGTGCTAGAGAGACCCAGGGGTTCTCCTACGAGCAGTACTTC. Translation: CSARETQGFSYEQYF.

V usage is TRBV7-8 and J usage is TRBJ2-3, with D perhaps matching TRBD2 (5 bases). Germline V lookup: CDR1 SGHVS, CDR2 FQNEAQ. Trimming pared 4 bases from V and 5 bases from J, leaving 13 bases between. The CDR3 has 14 amino acids. CDR3 DNA sequence: TGTGCCAGCAGCTCGGAGGCAGTCTTAGATACGCAGTATTTT. This gives the protein CASSSEAVLDTQYF.

In this sample, this clonotype turned up a few times. The rearrangement uses TRBV5-1 and TRBJ2-2; D could derive from TRBD1 or TRBD2 (5 bases each). The CDR3 totals 14 residues. V lost 3 bases to trimming and J lost 2 bases, with 8 bases between them. The germline V gene has CDR1 SGHRS and CDR2 YFSETQ. CDR3 region: CASSWGSNTGELFF. DNA for the CDR3: TGCGCCAGCAGCTGGGGGAGCAACACCGGGGAGCTGTTTTTT. Complete variable domain (other parts from reference TRBV5-1 and TRBJ2-2): KAGVTQTPRYLIKTRGQQVTLSCSPISGHRSVSWYQQTPGQGLQFLFEYFSETQRNKGNFPGRFSGRQFSNSRSEMNVSTLELGDSALYLCASSWGSNTGELFFGEGSRLTVL.

The rearrangement uses TRBV10-3 and TRBJ1-2; maybe TRBD1 (5 bases). V dropped 10 bases and J dropped 3 bases, with 21 bases sitting between them. There are 15 residues in the CDR3. Germline values: CDR1 ENHRY, CDR2 SYGVKD. The CDR3 nucleotides read TGTGCCACGTCGTATAGCCCCGGGACGGACTATGGCTACACCTTC. This translates into CATSYSPGTDYGYTF.

This clonotype was counted a few times. As DNA, the CDR3 is TGTGCCAGCAGCTTGCAGGGGTCATCAGATACGCAGTATTTT. Its translation: CASSLQGSSDTQYF. This chain joins TRBV7-2 and TRBJ2-3; weak D call: TRBD1 (6 bases). The CDR3 is 14 residues long. CDR1 is SGHTA, CDR2 FQGNSA, per germline. Trimming removed 3 bases at V and 4 bases at J, with 11 bases between. The variable domain in full, with the rest retrieved from reference TRBV7-2 and TRBJ2-3, is GAGVSQSPSNKVTEKGKDVELRCDPISGHTALYWYRQSLGQGLEFLIYFQGNSAPDKSGLPSDRFSAERTGGSVSTLTIQRTQQEDSAVYLCASSLQGSSDTQYFGPGTRLTVL.